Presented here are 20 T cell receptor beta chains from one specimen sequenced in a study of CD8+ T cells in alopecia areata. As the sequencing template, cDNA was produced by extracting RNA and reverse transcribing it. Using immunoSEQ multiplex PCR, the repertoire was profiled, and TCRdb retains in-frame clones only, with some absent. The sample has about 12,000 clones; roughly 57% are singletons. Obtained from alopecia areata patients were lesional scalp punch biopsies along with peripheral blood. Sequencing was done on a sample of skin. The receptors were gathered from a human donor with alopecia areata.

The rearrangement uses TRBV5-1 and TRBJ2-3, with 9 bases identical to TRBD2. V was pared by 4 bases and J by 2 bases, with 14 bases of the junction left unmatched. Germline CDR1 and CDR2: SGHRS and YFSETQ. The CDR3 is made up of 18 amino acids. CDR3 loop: CASSRPPVLAGLTDTQYF. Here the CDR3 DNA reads TGCGCCAGCAGCCGACCCCCCGTTCTAGCGGGGCTCACAGATACGCAGTATTTT.

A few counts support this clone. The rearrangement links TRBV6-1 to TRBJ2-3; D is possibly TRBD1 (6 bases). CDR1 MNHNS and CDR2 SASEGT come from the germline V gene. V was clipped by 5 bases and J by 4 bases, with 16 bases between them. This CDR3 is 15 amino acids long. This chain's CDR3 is CASSTTRGGSDTQYF. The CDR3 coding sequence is TGTGCCAGCAGTACAACCCGAGGGGGTTCAGATACGCAGTATTTT.

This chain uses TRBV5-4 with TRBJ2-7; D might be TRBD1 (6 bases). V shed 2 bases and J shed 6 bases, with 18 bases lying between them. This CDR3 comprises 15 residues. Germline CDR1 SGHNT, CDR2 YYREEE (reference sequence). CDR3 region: CASSLSRTVPSEQYF. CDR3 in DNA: TGTGCCAGCAGCTTAAGCCGGACAGTTCCTTCCGAGCAGTACTTC. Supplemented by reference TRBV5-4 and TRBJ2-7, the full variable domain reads ETGVTQSPTHLIKTRGQQVTLRCSSQSGHNTVSWYQQALGQGPQFIFQYYREEENGRGNFPPRFSGLQFPNYSSELNVNALELDDSALYLCASSLSRTVPSEQYFGPGTRLTVT.

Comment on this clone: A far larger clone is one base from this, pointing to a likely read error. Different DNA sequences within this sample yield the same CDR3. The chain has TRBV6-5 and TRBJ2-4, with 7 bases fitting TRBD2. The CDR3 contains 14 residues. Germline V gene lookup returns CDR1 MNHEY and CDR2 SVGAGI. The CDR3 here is CASRLGGTGNIQYF. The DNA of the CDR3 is TGCGCCAGCAGGTTGGGGGGGACGGGGAACATTCAGTACTTC.

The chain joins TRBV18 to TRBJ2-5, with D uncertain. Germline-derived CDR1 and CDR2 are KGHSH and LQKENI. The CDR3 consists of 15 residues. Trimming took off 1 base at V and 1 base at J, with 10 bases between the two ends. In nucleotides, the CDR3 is TGTGCCAGCTCACCACTTGGCTTCAGCCAAGAGACCCAGTACTTC. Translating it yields CASSPLGFSQETQYF.

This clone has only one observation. The CDR3 DNA reads TGCAGCGTTGAGACTAGCGGGAGCTCCTACGAGCAGTACTTC. Protein product: CSVETSGSSYEQYF. V and J are TRBV29-1 and TRBJ2-5; TRBD2 matches 12 bases. The DNA end is a closer match to TRBJ2-7, so the J assignment may be wrong. This CDR3 region has 14 residues. CDR1 is SQVTM, CDR2 ANQGSEA, per germline.

The DNA of the CDR3 is TGTGCCAGCAGCTTACGGGATATGGATACGCAGTATTTT. Amino acids: CASSLRDMDTQYF. V gene TRBV7-2 combines with J gene TRBJ2-3; tentatively, D is TRBD2 (5 bases). Germline-derived CDR1 and CDR2 are SGHTA and FQGNSA. V was trimmed by 2 bases and J by 6 bases, leaving 9 bases between them. There are 13 residues in the CDR3.

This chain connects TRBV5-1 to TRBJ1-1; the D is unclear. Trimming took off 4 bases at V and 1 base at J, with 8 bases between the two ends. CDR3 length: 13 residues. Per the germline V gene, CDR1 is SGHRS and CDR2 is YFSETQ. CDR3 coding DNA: TGCGCCAGCAGCGCCCAATCGAACACTGAAGCTTTCTTT. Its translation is CASSAQSNTEAFF.

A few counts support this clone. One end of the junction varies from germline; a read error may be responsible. The CDR3 sequence is CATLPGTAALVAIF. The CDR3 nucleotides are TGTGCCACCCTACCCGGGACAGCGGCTCTAGTTGCGATCTTC. V usage is TRBV6-5 and J usage is TRBJ1-2; 7 nucleotides match TRBD1. This CDR3 comprises 14 residues. CDR1 is MNHEY, CDR2 SVGAGI, per germline.

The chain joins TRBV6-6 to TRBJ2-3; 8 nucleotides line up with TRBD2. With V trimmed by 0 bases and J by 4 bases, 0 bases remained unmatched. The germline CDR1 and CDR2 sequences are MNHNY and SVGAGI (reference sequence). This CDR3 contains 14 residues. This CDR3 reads CASSYSAGADTQYF. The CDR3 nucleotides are TGTGCCAGCAGTTACTCAGCGGGAGCAGATACGCAGTATTTT.

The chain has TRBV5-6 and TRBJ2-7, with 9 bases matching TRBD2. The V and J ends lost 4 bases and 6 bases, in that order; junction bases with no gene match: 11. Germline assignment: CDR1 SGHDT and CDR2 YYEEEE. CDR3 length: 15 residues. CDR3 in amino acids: CASSAKAGLASEQYF. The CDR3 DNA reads TGTGCCAGCAGCGCCAAAGCGGGACTAGCCAGCGAGCAGTACTTC.

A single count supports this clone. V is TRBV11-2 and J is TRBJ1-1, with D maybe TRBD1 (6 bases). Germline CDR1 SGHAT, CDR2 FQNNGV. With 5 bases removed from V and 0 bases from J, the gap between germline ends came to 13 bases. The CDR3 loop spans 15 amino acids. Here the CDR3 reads CASSPPTGLNTEAFF. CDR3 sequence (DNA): TGTGCCAGCAGCCCCCCCACAGGGCTGAACACTGAAGCTTTCTTT.

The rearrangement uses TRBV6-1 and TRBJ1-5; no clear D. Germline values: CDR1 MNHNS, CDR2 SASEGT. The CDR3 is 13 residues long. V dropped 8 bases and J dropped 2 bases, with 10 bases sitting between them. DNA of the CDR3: TGTGCCAGCCGTCGGGCAGGCAATCAGCCCCAGCATTTT. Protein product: CASRRAGNQPQHF.

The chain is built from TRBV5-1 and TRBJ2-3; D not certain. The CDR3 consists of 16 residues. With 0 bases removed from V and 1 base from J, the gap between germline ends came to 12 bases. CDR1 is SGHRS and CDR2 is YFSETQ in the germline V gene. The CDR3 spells CASSLDFSLGTDTQYF. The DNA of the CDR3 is TGCGCCAGCAGCTTGGATTTCTCGTTGGGCACAGATACGCAGTATTTT.

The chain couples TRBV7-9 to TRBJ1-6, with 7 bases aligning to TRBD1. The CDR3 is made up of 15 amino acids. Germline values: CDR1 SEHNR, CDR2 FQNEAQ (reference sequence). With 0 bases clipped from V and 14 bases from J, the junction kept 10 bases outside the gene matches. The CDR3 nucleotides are TGTGCCAGCAGCTTAGCCCTGACAGGGAGTGAAACCCTCCACTTT. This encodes CASSLALTGSETLHF.

CDR3 bases: TGCGCCAGCAGCTTGAATACAGGGTGGGATGAGCAGTTCTTC. It encodes CASSLNTGWDEQFF. The chain is built from TRBV5-1 and TRBJ2-1, with D perhaps matching TRBD1 (6 bases). The CDR3 is made up of 14 amino acids. CDR1 SGHRS and CDR2 YFSETQ come from the germline V gene. V shed 1 base and J shed 8 bases, with 13 bases lying between them.

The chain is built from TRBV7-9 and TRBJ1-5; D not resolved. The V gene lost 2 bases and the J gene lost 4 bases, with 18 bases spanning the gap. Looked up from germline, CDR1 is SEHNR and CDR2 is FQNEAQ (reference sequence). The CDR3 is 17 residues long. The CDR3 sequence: CASSLYVSSSRNQPQHF. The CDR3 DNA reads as TGTGCCAGCAGCTTATATGTATCGAGCAGTAGGAATCAGCCCCAGCATTTT.

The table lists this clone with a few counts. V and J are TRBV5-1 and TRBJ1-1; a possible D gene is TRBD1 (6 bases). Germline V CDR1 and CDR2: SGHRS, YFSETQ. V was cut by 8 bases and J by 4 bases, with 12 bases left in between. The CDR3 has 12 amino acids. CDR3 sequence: CASNGQRTEAFF. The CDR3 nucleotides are TGCGCCAGTAACGGACAGCGCACTGAAGCTTTCTTT.

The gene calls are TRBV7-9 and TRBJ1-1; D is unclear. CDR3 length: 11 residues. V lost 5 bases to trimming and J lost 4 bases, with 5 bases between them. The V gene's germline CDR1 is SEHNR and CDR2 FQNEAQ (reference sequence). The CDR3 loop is CASSGGTEAFF. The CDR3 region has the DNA TGTGCCAGCAGCGGAGGCACTGAAGCTTTCTTT. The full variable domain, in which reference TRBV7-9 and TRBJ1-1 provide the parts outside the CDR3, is DTGVSQNPRHKITKRGQNVTFRCDPISEHNRLYWYRQTLGQGPEFLTYFQNEAQLEKSRLLSDRFSAERPKGSFSTLEIQRTEQGDSAMYLCASSGGTEAFFGQGTRLTVV.

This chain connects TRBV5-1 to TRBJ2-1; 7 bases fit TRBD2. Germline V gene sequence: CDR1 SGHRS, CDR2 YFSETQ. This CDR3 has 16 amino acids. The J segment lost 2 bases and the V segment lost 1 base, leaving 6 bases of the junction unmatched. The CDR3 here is CASSLMASGTYNEQFF. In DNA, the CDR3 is TGCGCCAGCAGCTTGATGGCTAGCGGTACCTACAATGAGCAGTTCTTC. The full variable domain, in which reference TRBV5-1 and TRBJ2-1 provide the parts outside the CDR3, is KAGVTQTPRYLIKTRGQQVTLSCSPISGHRSVSWYQQTPGQGLQFLFEYFSETQRNKGNFPGRFSGRQFSNSRSEMNVSTLELGDSALYLCASSLMASGTYNEQFFGPGTRLTVL.